The sample holds one count of the clone carrying this TCR beta chain. Its matching antigen is unknown. This specimen belongs to a study of CD8+CD57+ T cells in acquired aplastic anemia. Study-level information: Mean yield of DNA from sorted CD4+ and CD8+ cells was around 3 ug. Healthy-donor CD4+ cells averaged roughly 10.8 million reads.

Genomic DNA provided the template from which TCR beta VDJ and CDR3 profiles were obtained. TCRdb independently ran MiXCR on the reads; one entry per CDR3 protein. Here the sample spans approximately 380,000 distinct CDR3 sequences, about 70% being singletons. Overall study findings and caveats: Significance was not reached for CD8+ Simpson's diversity between patients and controls.

The clonotype comes from a human donor in good health, serving as a control. Sequencing was done on a sample of sorted CD4+, CD8+, or CD8+CD57+ T cells (not recorded which) from PBMCs.

CDR3 loop: CASSGRTGGLFGTQYF. In DNA, the CDR3 is TGTGCCAGCAGCGGACGGACAGGGGGACTCTTCGGTACGCAGTATTTT. V usage is TRBV7-9 and J usage is TRBJ2-3; 10 nucleotides line up with TRBD1. The CDR3 extends over 16 amino acids. Germline V lookup: CDR1 SEHNR, CDR2 FQNEAQ (reference sequence). V lost 5 bases, J lost 8 bases, and 13 bases stayed unmatched. Filled out from reference TRBV7-9 and TRBJ2-3, the complete variable domain reads DTGVSQNPRHKITKRGQNVTFRCDPISEHNRLYWYRQTLGQGPEFLTYFQNEAQLEKSRLLSDRFSAERPKGSFSTLEIQRTEQGDSAMYLCASSGRTGGLFGTQYFGPGTRLTVL.